Sequencing of this TCR beta chain was carried out in a study of blood T cell repertoires in COVID-19. Study summary: Nucleic acid was either cDNA or gDNA, and it came from T cells, B-cell-depleted T cells, or PBMCs.

Trimming took 2 bases from V and 5 from J, leaving 15 bases between them. Germline CDR1 reads MDHEN; CDR2 reads SYDVKM. The CDR3 consists of 15 residues. In the study's own analysis: Amplified reference gene primers provided the basis for estimating nucleated cell counts. TCRdb's copy holds only in-frame clones and misses some; the assay was immunoSEQ multiplex PCR. V and J calls and clone size follow that table, whereas D and trimming were derived from the DNA. The table has 70,000 or so clones, about 68% seen once. The V call is TRBV28, the J call TRBJ1-1; the D gene is possibly TRBD1 (5 bases). The specimen sequenced was peripheral blood. The TCR comes from a woman aged 70-85 years with acute or convalescent COVID-19. The DNA for the CDR3 is TGTGCCAGCAGTTTACGGGACTCAGGAGGTACTGAAGCTTTCTTT. Its protein is CASSLRDSGGTEAFF. Based on the CDR3 plus reference TRBV28 and TRBJ1-1, the full variable domain is DVKVTQSSRYLVKRTGEKVFLECVQDMDHENMFWYRQDPGLGLRLIYFSYDVKMKEKGDIPEGYSVSREKKERFSLILESASTNQTSMYLCASSLRDSGGTEAFFGQGTRLTVV.